Following are 18 T cell receptor beta chains from one sample sequenced in a study of sequential checkpoint blockade in melanoma. The table came from immunoSEQ multiplex PCR; TCRdb's copy has only in-frame clones and leaves some out. The sample records 5,000 to 6,000 clones, about 30% being singletons. Treatment: randomized to nivolumab then ipilimumab (arm A) or the reverse (arm B). This material consisted of tumor tissue (inferred from file names), taken from a patient given nivolumab and ipilimumab in sequence. These receptors originate from a human donor with melanoma.

The chain employs TRBV18 and TRBJ2-3; D may correspond to TRBD1 or TRBD2 (5 bases each). Germline V CDR1 and CDR2: KGHSH, LQKENI. CDR3 length: 15 amino acids. V lost 6 bases and J 2 bases, leaving 15 bases between the germline ends. The CDR3 spells CASSTTQAHTDTQYF. The CDR3 DNA follows: TGTGCCAGCTCGACTACACAGGCCCACACAGATACGCAGTATTTT.

This clone turned up a few times. This rearrangement joins TRBV6-8 to TRBJ1-6, with 8 bases matching TRBD1. The trim removed 6 bases at V and 10 bases at J, leaving 11 bases unmatched. Germline loops: CDR1 MNHGY, CDR2 SAAAGT. The CDR3 consists of 15 residues. CDR3 residues: CASSASTGDRSPLHF. The CDR3 nucleotides read TGTGCCAGCAGCGCTTCGACAGGGGACAGATCACCCCTCCACTTT.

The chain is built from TRBV6-8 and TRBJ2-5; D remains unclear. V shed 6 bases and J shed 5 bases, with 10 bases lying between them. CDR3 length equals 12 residues. Per the germline V gene, CDR1 is MNHGY and CDR2 is SAAAGT. The CDR3 region has the DNA TGTGCCAGCAGCGAGGATGGGGAGACCCAGTACTTC. This codes for CASSEDGETQYF.

This clone came up a few times. V and J are TRBV7-7 and TRBJ2-2, with unresolved D. Germline CDR1 SSHAT, CDR2 FNYEAQ (reference sequence). V was clipped by 5 bases and J by 5 bases, with 15 bases between them. CDR3 size: 15 residues. CDR3 nucleotides: TGTGCCAGCAGCCGCGGCGGCACAACGACCGGGGAGCTGTTTTTT. It yields the protein CASSRGGTTTGELFF.

This chain links TRBV6-8 with TRBJ1-2; 9 bases match TRBD1. Germline V gene data show CDR1 as MNHGY and CDR2 as SAAAGT. The CDR3 runs 13 residues. V trimming: 10 bases; J trimming: 8 bases; junction bases outside the gene matches: 11. CDR3 residues: CAITRQGEVGYTF. For the CDR3, the DNA is TGTGCCATCACTCGACAGGGGGAGGTAGGCTACACCTTC.

The CDR3 is CASWTGWMAYEQYF. CDR3 nucleotide sequence: TGTGCCAGCTGGACAGGGTGGATGGCCTACGAGCAGTACTTC. The V call is TRBV6-8, the J call TRBJ2-7; 8 nucleotides align to TRBD1. The CDR3 length is 14 residues. Germline CDR1 MNHGY, CDR2 SAAAGT. V was pared by 8 bases and J by 2 bases, with 8 bases of the junction left unmatched.

This clone was found a few times. This chain connects TRBV14 to TRBJ2-3; 10 nucleotides match TRBD1. The CDR3 covers 14 residues. V shed 4 bases and J 4 bases; nucleotides not matched to a gene: 2. Germline CDR1 reads SGHDN; CDR2 reads FVKESK. The CDR3 region has the DNA TGTGCCAGCAGCCGAGGGACAGGGGCAGATACGCAGTATTTT. Amino acid sequence: CASSRGTGADTQYF.

The chain joins TRBV29-1 to TRBJ1-2; 11 bases match TRBD1. V shed 6 bases and J 5 bases; nucleotides not matched to a gene: 5. The V gene's germline CDR1 is SQVTM and CDR2 ANQGSEA. The CDR3 sequence is 13 residues long. CDR3 sequence: CSVPGQGVYGYTF. CDR3 nucleotide sequence: TGCAGCGTGCCGGGACAGGGGGTGTATGGCTACACCTTC.

This clone was seen more than once but under ten times. This chain joins TRBV5-1 and TRBJ2-1; D uncertain. From germline, CDR1 is SGHRS and CDR2 YFSETQ. V was shortened by 1 base and J by 7 bases, with 12 bases between the two germline ends. The CDR3 length is 14 residues. The CDR3 sequence: CASSLFSLKNEQFF. Here the CDR3 DNA reads TGCGCCAGCAGCTTGTTTAGTTTGAAAAATGAGCAGTTCTTC.

The CDR3 DNA reads as TGTGCCAGTAGTATAGTTGGGCGGGAGACCCAGTACTTC. It specifies CASSIVGRETQYF. V usage is TRBV19 and J usage is TRBJ2-5; D call uncertain. Germline values: CDR1 LNHDA, CDR2 SQIVND (reference sequence). Trimming left V 1 base short and J 5 bases short, with 8 bases between. The CDR3 consists of 13 residues.

This clone qualifies as medium-sized. The chain joins TRBV4-1 to TRBJ2-6; the D is unclear. CDR1 and CDR2 from the germline V gene are MGHRA and YSYEKL. Trimming shortened V by 4 bases and J by 2 bases, and 9 bases separated the two germline ends. CDR3 size: 15 residues. The DNA for the CDR3 is TGCGCCAGCAGCCGGGAACTCACTGGGGCCAACGTCCTGACTTTC. Encoded protein: CASSRELTGANVLTF.

This clone was seen only a few times. Here the CDR3 DNA reads TGTGCCAGCAGCCAAAGACTCGAGCAGTACTTC. It translates to CASSQRLEQYF. V is TRBV6-7 and J is TRBJ2-7; no clear D gene. TRBV6-7 is reported as an ORF; its role is uncertain. V lost 6 bases, J lost 6 bases, and 9 bases lay in between. This CDR3 has 11 amino acids.

This clone appeared a few times. J is TRBJ2-5 and V is TRBV6-8; 13 bases agree with TRBD2. The CDR3 runs 15 residues. Germline V gene sequence: CDR1 MNHGY, CDR2 SAAAGT. Trimming took 5 bases from V and 5 from J; bases not matched to a gene: 5. This chain's CDR3 is CASSAGLAGDETQYF. CDR3 DNA sequence: TGTGCCAGCAGTGCCGGACTAGCGGGGGATGAGACCCAGTACTTC.

V is TRBV28 and J is TRBJ1-4; a possible D gene is TRBD1 (5 bases). The CDR3 runs to 15 residues. The germline V gene encodes CDR1 MDHEN and CDR2 SYDVKM. V was shortened by 5 bases and J by 3 bases, with 13 bases between the two germline ends. CDR3 in amino acids: CASSRGTAPNEKLFF. The CDR3 nucleotides read TGTGCCAGCAGTCGGGGGACGGCCCCTAATGAAAAACTGTTTTTT.

There are a few counts of this clone. The J gene is TRBJ2-2, the V gene TRBV11-3, with 7 bases aligning to TRBD2. The CDR3 extends over 17 amino acids. The J segment lost 2 bases and the V segment lost 7 bases, leaving 13 bases of the junction unmatched. CDR1 and CDR2 (germline): SGHNT, YENEEA. CDR3 in amino acids: CASTQGGVRFNTGELFF. DNA for the CDR3: TGTGCCAGCACCCAGGGAGGGGTCAGATTTAACACCGGGGAGCTGTTTTTT.

This clone was counted once. This chain uses TRBV19 with TRBJ2-5; TRBD2 agrees at 14 bases. CDR1 is LNHDA, CDR2 SQIVND, per germline (reference sequence). CDR3 size: 16 residues. The junction had 8 bases not matched to a gene; V was cut back by 4 bases and J by 7 bases. Here the CDR3 reads CASSTWTSGGSGTQYF. The CDR3, as DNA: TGTGCCAGTAGTACCTGGACTAGCGGGGGGTCGGGGACCCAGTACTTC.

This clone has only a few counts. The gene calls are TRBV6-8 and TRBJ2-7; no clear D gene. Trimming took off 0 bases at V and 6 bases at J, with 12 bases between the two ends. CDR3 length: 14 amino acids. The germline V gene has CDR1 MNHGY and CDR2 SAAAGT. The CDR3 DNA reads as TGTGCCAGCAGTTACTCATTCCCACCTATCGAGCAGTACTTC. Translation: CASSYSFPPIEQYF.

This clone turned up a few times. This chain joins TRBV28 and TRBJ2-1; 13 bases are shared with TRBD2. The CDR3 runs to 20 residues. Germline assignment: CDR1 MDHEN and CDR2 SYDVKM. Trimming cost V 5 bases and J 0 bases; bases outside gene matches: 13. DNA for the CDR3: TGTGCCAGCAGTCTATCCGGGACTAGCGGGGTAAGGAGCTCCTACAATGAGCAGTTCTTC. Protein product: CASSLSGTSGVRSSYNEQFF.